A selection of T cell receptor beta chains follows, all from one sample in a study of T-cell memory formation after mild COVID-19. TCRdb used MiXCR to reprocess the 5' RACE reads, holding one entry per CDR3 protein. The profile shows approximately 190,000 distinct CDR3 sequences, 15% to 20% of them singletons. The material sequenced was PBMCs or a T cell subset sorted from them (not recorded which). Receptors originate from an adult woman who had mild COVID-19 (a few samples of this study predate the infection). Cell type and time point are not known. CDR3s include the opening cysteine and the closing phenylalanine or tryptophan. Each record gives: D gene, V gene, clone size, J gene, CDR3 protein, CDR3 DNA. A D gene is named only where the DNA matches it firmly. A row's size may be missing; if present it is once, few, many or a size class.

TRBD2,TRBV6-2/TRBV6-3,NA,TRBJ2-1,CASSGGLADNYNEQFF,TGTGCCAGCAGCGGCGGACTAGCGGATAACTACAATGAGCAGTTCTTC
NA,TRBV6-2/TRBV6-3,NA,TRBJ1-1,CASSYSGHGRASLNTEAFF,TGTGCCAGCAGTTATTCTGGTCATGGAAGAGCGTCTTTGAACACTGAAGCTTTCTTT
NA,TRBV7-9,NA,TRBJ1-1,CASSPEGRGAFF,TGTGCCAGCAGCCCGGAAGGGAGAGGAGCTTTCTTT
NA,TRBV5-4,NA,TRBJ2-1,CASSPPRGDEQFF,TGTGCCAGCAGCCCCCCCAGAGGCGATGAGCAGTTCTTC
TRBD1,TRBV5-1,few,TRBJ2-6,CASSWNRGPGANVLTF,TGCGCCAGCAGCTGGAACAGGGGGCCCGGGGCCAACGTCCTGACTTTC
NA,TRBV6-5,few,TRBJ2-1,CASSSVGGEQFF,TGTGCCAGCAGTTCAGTAGGAGGTGAGCAGTTCTTC
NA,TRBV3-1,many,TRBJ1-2,CASSQVNYGYTF,TGTGCCAGCAGCCAAGTTAACTATGGCTACACCTTC
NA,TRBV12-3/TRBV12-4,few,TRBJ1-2,CASSLDFTDNYGYTF,TGTGCCAGCAGCCTAGACTTTACAGACAACTATGGCTACACCTTC
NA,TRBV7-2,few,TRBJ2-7,CASSFTAEASYEQYF,TGTGCCAGCAGCTTTACAGCAGAGGCCTCCTACGAGCAGTACTTC
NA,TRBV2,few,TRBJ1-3,CASREDAGNTIYF,TGTGCCAGCAGAGAAGACGCTGGAAACACCATATATTTT
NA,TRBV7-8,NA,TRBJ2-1,CASSTTELYNEQFF,TGTGCCAGCAGCACGACAGAACTCTACAATGAGCAGTTCTTC
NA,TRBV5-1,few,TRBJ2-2,CASSLKGAYTGELFF,TGCGCCAGCAGCTTGAAAGGGGCATACACCGGGGAGCTGTTTTTT
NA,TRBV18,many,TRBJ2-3,CASSSLNPRTDTQYF,TGTGCCAGCTCATCTCTGAATCCTCGCACAGATACGCAGTATTTT
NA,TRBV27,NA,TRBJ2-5,CASRDTRGETQYF,TGTGCCAGCAGGGATACTAGAGGAGAGACCCAGTACTTC
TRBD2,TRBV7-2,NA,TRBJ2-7,CASRIAGEGIEQYF,TGTGCCAGCAGAATAGCGGGGGAGGGCATCGAGCAGTACTTC
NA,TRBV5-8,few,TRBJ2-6,CAHPSPFGANVLTF,TGTGCCCACCCTTCCCCTTTTGGGGCCAACGTCCTGACTTTC
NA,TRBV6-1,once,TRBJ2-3,CASSVERLGTDTQYF,TGTGCCAGCAGTGTCGAGCGGCTGGGCACAGATACGCAGTATTTT
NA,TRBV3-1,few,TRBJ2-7,CASSGGLYEQYF,TGTGCCAGCTCTGGGGGGCTTTACGAGCAGTACTTC
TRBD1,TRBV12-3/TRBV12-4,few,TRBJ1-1,CASSPLQGAKNTEAFF,TGTGCCAGCAGCCCCTTACAGGGGGCCAAGAACACTGAAGCTTTCTTT
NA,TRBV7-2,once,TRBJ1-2,CASSARTPGDGYTF,TGTGCCAGCAGCGCCCGGACCCCGGGGGACGGCTACACCTTC
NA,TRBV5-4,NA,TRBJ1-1,CASSLDADTEAFF,TGTGCCAGCAGCTTAGATGCGGACACTGAAGCTTTCTTT
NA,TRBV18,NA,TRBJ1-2,CASSPGPLVYGYTF,TGTGCCAGCTCACCAGGGCCCTTGGTCTATGGCTACACCTTC
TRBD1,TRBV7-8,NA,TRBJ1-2,CASSLVVAGGLTGYTF,TGTGCCAGCAGCTTAGTTGTGGCAGGGGGACTCACTGGCTACACCTTC
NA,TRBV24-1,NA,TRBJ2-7,CATSDLVPGTYEQYF,TGTGCCACCAGTGATTTAGTCCCAGGCACCTACGAGCAGTACTTC